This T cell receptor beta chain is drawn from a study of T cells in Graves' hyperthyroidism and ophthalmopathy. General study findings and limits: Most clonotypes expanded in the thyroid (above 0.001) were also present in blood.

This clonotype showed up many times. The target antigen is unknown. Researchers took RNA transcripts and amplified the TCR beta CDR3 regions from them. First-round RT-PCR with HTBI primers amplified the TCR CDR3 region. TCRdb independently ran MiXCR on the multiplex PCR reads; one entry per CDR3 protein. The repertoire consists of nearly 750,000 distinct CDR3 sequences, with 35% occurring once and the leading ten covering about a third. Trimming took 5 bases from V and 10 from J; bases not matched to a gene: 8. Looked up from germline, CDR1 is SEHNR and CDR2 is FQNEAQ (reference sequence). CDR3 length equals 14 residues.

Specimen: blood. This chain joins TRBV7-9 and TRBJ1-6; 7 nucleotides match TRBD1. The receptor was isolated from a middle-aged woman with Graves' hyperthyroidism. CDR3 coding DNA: TGTGCCAGCAGCGAACAGGGGTATGGATCACCCCTCCACTTT. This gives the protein CASSEQGYGSPLHF.